The 17 T cell receptor beta chains given below trace back to one sample, sequenced in a study of blood T cells in healthy people across ages. The second PCR ran roughly 6 to 11 cycles with a sample-barcoded 5' primer and J-beta primers. TCRdb analysed the 5' RACE reads with MiXCR anew, one entry per CDR3 protein. The table lists under 1,000,000 distinct CDR3 sequences, 35% to 50% of them singletons. The sequenced sample was blood. The receptor set was obtained from a man older than 75 in good health.

V gene TRBV27 combines with J gene TRBJ2-7; TRBD1 matches 8 bases. This CDR3 region has 14 residues. Germline loops: CDR1 MNHEY, CDR2 SMNVEV (reference sequence). V lost 4 bases to trimming and J lost 4 bases; unmatched junction nucleotides: 6. CDR3 sequence: CASSSRTGRYEQYF. The CDR3 bases are TGTGCCAGCAGTTCGCGGACAGGGAGGTACGAGCAGTACTTC.

CDR3 sequence: CASSPLDRINYGYTF. CDR3 bases: TGTGCCAGCAGCCCTCTTGACAGGATTAACTATGGCTACACCTTC. The V gene is TRBV28, the J gene TRBJ1-2; D may be TRBD1 (6 bases). Germline CDR1 MDHEN, CDR2 SYDVKM. The germline V and J ends were trimmed by 6 bases and 1 base, with 15 bases remaining between them. This CDR3 has 15 residues.

The chain uses TRBV5-1 and TRBJ2-1, with 15 bases that match TRBD2. J lost 5 bases, V lost 2 bases, and 2 bases had no gene match. The CDR3 runs to 16 residues. Germline V gene sequence: CDR1 SGHRS, CDR2 YFSETQ. Here the CDR3 reads CASSFRTSGRDNEQFF. The CDR3 DNA is TGCGCCAGCAGCTTTAGGACTAGCGGGAGGGACAATGAGCAGTTCTTC.

The V call is TRBV7-2, the J call TRBJ2-7; D may be TRBD1 or TRBD2 (5 bases each). The CDR3 contains 13 residues. The V gene's germline CDR1 is SGHTA and CDR2 FQGNSA. V was cut by 3 bases and J by 4 bases, with 10 bases left in between. DNA for the CDR3: TGTGCCAGCAGCTTCGGGACGGATTACGAGCAGTACTTC. Translation gives CASSFGTDYEQYF.

This chain connects TRBV7-2 to TRBJ1-2; possibly TRBD1 for D (5 bases). V lost 6 bases, J lost 2 bases, and 16 bases lay in between. The CDR3 sequence is 15 residues long. Germline CDR1 is SGHTA and CDR2 is FQGNSA. CDR3 bases: TGTGCCAGCAGTCCCCGGAGGGGCAGCAACTATGGCTACACCTTC. This translates into CASSPRRGSNYGYTF.

Only a few counts were recorded for this clonotype. The genes are TRBV29-1 and TRBJ2-5, with D unclear. The germline CDR1 and CDR2 sequences are SQVTM and ANQGSEA. Trimming removed 4 bases at V and 2 bases at J, with 5 bases between. CDR3 length equals 11 residues. In DNA, the CDR3 is TGCAGCGTTGCAGGTCAAGAGACCCAGTACTTC. Translation: CSVAGQETQYF.

This clonotype was recorded at least ten times. The chain has TRBV4-1 and TRBJ2-7, with TRBD1 matching over 9 bases. V was pared by 1 base and J by 5 bases, with 6 bases of the junction left unmatched. This CDR3 is built from 15 residues. CDR1 is MGHRA and CDR2 is YSYEKL in the germline V gene. This CDR3 reads CASSQVGQGKHEQYF. CDR3 sequence (DNA): TGCGCCAGCAGCCAAGTTGGACAGGGGAAGCACGAGCAGTACTTC.

CDR3 bases: TGTGCCAGCAGCCCCTCGGCTGGGGCCAACGTCCTGACTTTC. This encodes CASSPSAGANVLTF. The chain combines TRBV11-3 with TRBJ2-6; D gene ambiguous. The CDR3 is made up of 14 amino acids. Between the trimmed V and J ends, which lost 5 bases and 2 bases, there was a span of 7 bases. Germline V gene lookup returns CDR1 SGHNT and CDR2 YENEEA. The entire variable domain, with the rest obtained from reference TRBV11-3 and TRBJ2-6, is as follows: EAGVVQSPRYKIIEKKQPVAFWCNPISGHNTLYWYLQNLGQGPELLIRYENEEAVDDSQLPKDRFSAERLKGVDSTLKIQPAELGDSAVYLCASSPSAGANVLTFGAGSRLTVL.

The chain couples TRBV7-2 to TRBJ2-3; D not certain. CDR3 length: 14 amino acids. Deletions cut 3 bases from V and 6 bases from J, with 13 bases between. The V gene's germline CDR1 is SGHTA and CDR2 FQGNSA. The CDR3 here is CASSLGIAQDTQYF. The CDR3 DNA is TGTGCCAGCAGCTTGGGAATAGCTCAGGATACGCAGTATTTT.

V and J are TRBV20-1 and TRBJ2-7, with TRBD1 identical over 7 bases. The J segment lost 1 base and the V segment lost 6 bases, leaving 9 bases of the junction unmatched. CDR1 is DFQATT, CDR2 SNEGSKA, per germline (reference sequence). The CDR3 contains 14 residues. The CDR3 sequence: CSAETGSGSYEQYF. CDR3 bases: TGCAGTGCCGAGACAGGGAGCGGTTCCTACGAGCAGTACTTC.

This clonotype occurred a few times. The rearrangement joins TRBV6-5 to TRBJ1-1; D remains ambiguous. The length of the CDR3 is 13 residues. Per germline, CDR1 MNHEY and CDR2 SVGAGI. V gave up 7 bases and J gave up 5 bases, with 14 bases separating them. In nucleotides, the CDR3 is TGTGCCAGCACATTTGGGCCGAGGACTGAAGCTTTCTTT. The encoded protein is CASTFGPRTEAFF.

The V call is TRBV28, the J call TRBJ2-4, with 7 bases lining up with TRBD1. Germline V lookup: CDR1 MDHEN, CDR2 SYDVKM. The CDR3 is made up of 16 amino acids. The junction had 21 bases not matched to a gene; V was cut back by 6 bases and J by 13 bases. The CDR3 nucleotides read TGTGCCAGCAGCCCTTTAGGGACAGTCTCCTACAATGAGCAGTACTTC. Protein sequence: CASSPLGTVSYNEQYF.

This clonotype was seen a handful of times. The chain has TRBV7-2 and TRBJ2-1, with 7 bases aligning to TRBD2. Germline V gene lookup returns CDR1 SGHTA and CDR2 FQGNSA. With V trimmed by 2 bases and J by 12 bases, 4 bases remained unmatched. The CDR3 is made up of 12 amino acids. The CDR3 loop reads CASSLSGGGQFF. DNA for the CDR3: TGTGCCAGCAGCTTATCGGGGGGAGGGCAGTTCTTC.

This chain uses TRBV5-6 with TRBJ2-1; 8 positions match TRBD2. With V trimmed by 4 bases and J by 9 bases, 9 bases remained unmatched. CDR3 length equals 14 residues. Germline V gene data show CDR1 as SGHDT and CDR2 as YYEEEE. CDR3 sequence: CASSPGLVFGEQFF. The CDR3 DNA sequence: TGTGCCAGCAGCCCGGGACTAGTATTTGGTGAGCAGTTCTTC. Combining the CDR3 with reference TRBV5-6 and TRBJ2-1 gives the whole variable domain DAGVTQSPTHLIKTRGQQVTLRCSPKSGHDTVSWYQQALGQGPQFIFQYYEEEERQRGNFPDRFSGHQFPNYSSELNVNALLLGDSALYLCASSPGLVFGEQFFGPGTRLTVL.

This clonotype appeared a single time. This chain connects TRBV7-2 to TRBJ2-5; TRBD2 aligns across 12 bases. The V gene's germline CDR1 is SGHTA and CDR2 FQGNSA. Trimming removed 8 bases from V and 2 bases from J; junction bases left unmatched: 12. CDR3 length: 17 amino acids. CDR3 sequence: CASALSGTSGGQETQYF. CDR3 sequence (DNA): TGTGCCAGCGCCCTATCGGGTACTAGCGGGGGGCAAGAGACCCAGTACTTC.

This clonotype was picked up many times. The chain couples TRBV7-2 to TRBJ2-7; 9 bases are shared with TRBD2. J lost 4 bases, V lost 5 bases, and 9 bases had no gene match. Germline V lookup: CDR1 SGHTA, CDR2 FQGNSA. The CDR3 sequence is 15 residues long. CDR3 nucleotides: TGTGCCAGCAGCAGGGGTAGCGGGAGTCAGTACGAGCAGTACTTC. Protein: CASSRGSGSQYEQYF. The full variable domain, with the rest looked up from reference TRBV7-2 and TRBJ2-7, is GAGVSQSPSNKVTEKGKDVELRCDPISGHTALYWYRQSLGQGLEFLIYFQGNSAPDKSGLPSDRFSAERTGGSVSTLTIQRTQQEDSAVYLCASSRGSGSQYEQYFGPGTRLTVT.

This clonotype turned up a few times. This sequence joins TRBV7-2 and TRBJ2-5; 9 bases are a match to TRBD2. There are 18 residues in the CDR3. The J segment lost 4 bases and the V segment lost 2 bases, leaving 14 bases of the junction unmatched. Germline V CDR1 and CDR2: SGHTA, FQGNSA. In DNA, the CDR3 is TGTGCCAGCAGCTTAAATGTTTGGTCTAGCGGGAATCTAGAGACCCAGTACTTC. Encoded protein: CASSLNVWSSGNLETQYF.